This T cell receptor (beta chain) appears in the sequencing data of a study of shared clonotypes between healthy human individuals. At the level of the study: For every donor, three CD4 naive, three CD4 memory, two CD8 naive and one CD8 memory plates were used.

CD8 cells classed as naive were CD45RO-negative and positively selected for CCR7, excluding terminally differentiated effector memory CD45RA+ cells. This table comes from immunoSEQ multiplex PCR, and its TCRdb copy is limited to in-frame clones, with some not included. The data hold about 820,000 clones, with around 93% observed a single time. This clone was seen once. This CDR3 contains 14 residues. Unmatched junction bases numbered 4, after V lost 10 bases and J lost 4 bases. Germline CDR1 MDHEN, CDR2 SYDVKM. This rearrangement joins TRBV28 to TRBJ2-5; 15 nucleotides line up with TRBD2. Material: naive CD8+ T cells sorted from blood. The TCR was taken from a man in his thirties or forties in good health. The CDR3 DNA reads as TGTGCCATCGGGACTAGCGGGGGGCGAGAGACCCAGTACTTC. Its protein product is CAIGTSGGRETQYF.